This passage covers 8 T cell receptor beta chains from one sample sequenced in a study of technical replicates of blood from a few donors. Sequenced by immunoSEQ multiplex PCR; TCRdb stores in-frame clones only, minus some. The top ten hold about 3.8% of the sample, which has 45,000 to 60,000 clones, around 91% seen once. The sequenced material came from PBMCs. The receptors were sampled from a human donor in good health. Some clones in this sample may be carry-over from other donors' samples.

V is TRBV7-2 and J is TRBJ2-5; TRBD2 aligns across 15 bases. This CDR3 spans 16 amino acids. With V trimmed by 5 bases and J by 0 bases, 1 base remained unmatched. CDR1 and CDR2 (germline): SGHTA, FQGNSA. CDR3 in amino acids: CASSGTSGGYQETQYF. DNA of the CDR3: TGTGCCAGCAGCGGGACTAGCGGGGGGTACCAAGAGACCCAGTACTTC.

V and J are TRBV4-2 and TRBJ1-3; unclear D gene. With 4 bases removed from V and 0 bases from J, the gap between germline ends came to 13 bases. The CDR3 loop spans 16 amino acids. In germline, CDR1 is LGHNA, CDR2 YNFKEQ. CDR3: CASSPGVGRSGNTIYF. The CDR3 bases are TGTGCCAGCAGCCCCGGGGTCGGTCGCTCTGGAAACACCATATATTTT.

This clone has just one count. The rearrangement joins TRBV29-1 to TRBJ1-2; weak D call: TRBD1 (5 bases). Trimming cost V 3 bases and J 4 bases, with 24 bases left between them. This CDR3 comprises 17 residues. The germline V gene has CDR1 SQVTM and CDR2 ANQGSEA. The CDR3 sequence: CSVDGEAGVGFGYGYTF. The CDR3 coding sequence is TGCAGCGTTGATGGGGAGGCGGGGGTCGGTTTCGGCTATGGCTACACCTTC.

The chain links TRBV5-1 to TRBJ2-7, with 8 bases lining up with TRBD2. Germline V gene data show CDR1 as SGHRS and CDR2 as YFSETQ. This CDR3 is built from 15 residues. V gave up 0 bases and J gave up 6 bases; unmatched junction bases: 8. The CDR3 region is CASSLVGLGGSEQYF. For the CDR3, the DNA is TGCGCCAGCAGCTTGGTGGGACTAGGGGGGAGCGAGCAGTACTTC.

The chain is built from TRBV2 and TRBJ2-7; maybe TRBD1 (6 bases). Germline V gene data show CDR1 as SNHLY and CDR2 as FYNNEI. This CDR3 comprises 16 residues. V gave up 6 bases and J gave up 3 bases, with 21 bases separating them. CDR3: CASSGLRRGSSYEQYF. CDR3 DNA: TGTGCCAGCAGCGGTCTCCGCAGGGGTTCTAGCTACGAGCAGTACTTC.

CDR3 sequence: CASSERDRDSPLHF. DNA for the CDR3: TGTGCCAGCAGTGAAAGAGACAGGGATTCACCCCTCCACTTT. The genes are TRBV6-1 and TRBJ1-6; 7 bases align to TRBD1. The CDR3 has 14 amino acids. With V trimmed by 2 bases and J by 8 bases, 3 bases remained unmatched. Per germline, CDR1 MNHNS and CDR2 SASEGT.

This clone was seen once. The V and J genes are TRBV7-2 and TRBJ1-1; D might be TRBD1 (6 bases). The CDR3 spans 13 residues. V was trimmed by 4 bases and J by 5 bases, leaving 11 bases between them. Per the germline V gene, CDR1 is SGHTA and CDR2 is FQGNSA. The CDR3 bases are TGTGCCAGCAGCTCTGAGGGGGGGACTGAAGCTTTCTTT. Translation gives CASSSEGGTEAFF.

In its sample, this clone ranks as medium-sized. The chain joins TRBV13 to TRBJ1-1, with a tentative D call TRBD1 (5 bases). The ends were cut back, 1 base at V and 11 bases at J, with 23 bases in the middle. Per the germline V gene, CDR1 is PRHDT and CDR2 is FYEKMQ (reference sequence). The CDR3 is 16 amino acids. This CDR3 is CASSLEGEATGEEAFF. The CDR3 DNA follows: TGTGCCAGCAGCTTAGAAGGAGAGGCAACGGGGGAGGAGGCTTTCTTT.